One sample yielded the 10 T cell receptor beta chains listed below, sequenced in a study of blood T cell repertoires in COVID-19. The method was immunoSEQ multiplex PCR; TCRdb's version includes in-frame clones alone and lacks a portion of them. The table includes about 130,000 clones, 85% to 90% detected once. The sequenced material came from peripheral blood. All receptors come from a human donor in a cohort sampled during active COVID-19.

The CDR3 DNA sequence: TGTGCCAGCAGTTCTAGCGGTGGCCTCGGGGAGCTGTTTTTT. Translation: CASSSSGGLGELFF. The chain recombines TRBV6-2 or TRBV6-3 with TRBJ2-2, with 7 bases that match TRBD2. CDR3 length equals 14 residues. J was trimmed by 7 bases and V by 4 bases; bases with no gene match: 6. The germline V gene has CDR1 MNHEY and CDR2 SVGEGT.

The V gene is TRBV11-2, the J gene TRBJ2-2, with a weak D call TRBD1 (5 bases). Germline V gives CDR1 SGHAT, CDR2 FQNNGV. CDR3 length: 12 residues. V was shortened by 5 bases and J by 8 bases, with 9 bases between the two germline ends. The CDR3 loop is CASSDRTGELFF. CDR3 coding DNA: TGTGCCAGCAGCGATCGGACAGGGGAGCTGTTTTTT. Drawing the rest from reference TRBV11-2 and TRBJ2-2, the complete variable domain is EAGVAQSPRYKIIEKRQSVAFWCNPISGHATLYWYQQILGQGPKLLIQFQNNGVVDDSQLPKDRFSAERLKGVDSTLKIQPAKLEDSAVYLCASSDRTGELFFGEGSRLTVL.

This clone was detected a few times. The gene calls are TRBV19 and TRBJ1-3; TRBD1 is a possible D gene (6 bases). The CDR3 is 14 amino acids. The germline gives CDR1 LNHDA, CDR2 SQIVND (reference sequence). Trimming shortened V by 8 bases and J by 4 bases, and 15 bases separated the two germline ends. The CDR3 spells CASGQSLGGNTIYF. CDR3 DNA: TGTGCCAGTGGACAGTCTTTAGGAGGAAACACCATATATTTT.

The V gene is TRBV2, the J gene TRBJ1-4, with D possibly being TRBD1 (6 bases). The CDR3 loop spans 14 amino acids. Germline V CDR1 and CDR2: SNHLY, FYNNEI. V lost 3 bases to trimming and J lost 5 bases, with 10 bases between them. In nucleotides, the CDR3 is TGTGCCAGCAGTGAGGGTAGGGGGAATGAAAAACTGTTTTTT. As protein: CASSEGRGNEKLFF.

The genes are TRBV10-3 and TRBJ2-1; D remains ambiguous. Germline V lookup: CDR1 ENHRY, CDR2 SYGVKD. V was clipped by 0 bases and J by 10 bases, with 10 bases between them. The CDR3 is made up of 13 amino acids. The CDR3: CAISESSSREQFF. The CDR3 DNA sequence: TGTGCCATCAGTGAGTCATCCTCGCGGGAGCAGTTCTTC.

The V and J genes are TRBV11-1 and TRBJ2-3; 7 bases map to TRBD1. There are 14 residues in the CDR3. With V trimmed by 5 bases and J by 3 bases, 5 bases remained unmatched. In germline, CDR1 is SGHAT, CDR2 FQDESV (reference sequence). The CDR3 DNA reads as TGTGCCAGCAGCCACCCAGGGGGTACAGATACGCAGTATTTT. Translating gives CASSHPGGTDTQYF.

The rearrangement links TRBV6-5 to TRBJ1-6; D unresolved. The V end was cut by 2 bases, the J end by 2 bases, with 7 bases between. The germline CDR1 and CDR2 sequences are MNHEY and SVGAGI. CDR3 size: 15 residues. The DNA for the CDR3 is TGTGCCAGCAGTTACAGCGATCCCTATAATTCACCCCTCCACTTT. It yields the protein CASSYSDPYNSPLHF.

This clone was detected ten times or more. The V call is TRBV7-2, the J call TRBJ1-2, with 9 bases identical to TRBD1. V was clipped by 1 base and J by 4 bases; unmatched bases: 7. Germline V CDR1 and CDR2: SGHTA, FQGNSA. The CDR3 is 16 residues long. CDR3 protein: CASSLGSGTGIYGYTF. CDR3 DNA sequence: TGTGCCAGCAGCTTAGGTTCCGGGACAGGGATCTATGGCTACACCTTC.

CDR3: CATKGTGPGELFF. CDR3 nucleotides: TGTGCCACTAAGGGGACAGGGCCCGGGGAGCTGTTTTTT. The chain has TRBV24-1 and TRBJ2-2, with 9 bases that match TRBD1. The CDR3 length is 13 residues. Looked up from germline, CDR1 is KGHDR and CDR2 is SFDVKD. Trimming took 10 bases from V and 6 from J; bases not matched to a gene: 5.

This chain uses TRBV9 with TRBJ2-1; 11 nucleotides agree with TRBD2. Unmatched junction bases numbered 7, after V lost 4 bases and J lost 4 bases. Germline-derived CDR1 and CDR2 are SGDLS and YYNGEE. The length of the CDR3 is 16 residues. For the CDR3, the DNA is TGTGCCAGCAGCTCCACCCGGACTAGCGGGTACAATGAGCAGTTCTTC. This translates into CASSSTRTSGYNEQFF.